Listed below are T cell receptor beta chains from one sample, sequenced in a study of blood T cell repertoires in COVID-19. The protocol was immunoSEQ multiplex PCR, while the TCRdb copy is restricted to in-frame clones and leaves out a portion. The data contain 300,000 to 400,000 clones, more than 75% of them singletons. Sequencing was carried out using PBMCs or T cells enriched from blood (not recorded which). The receptors were gathered from a young woman with acute COVID-19. CDR3s include the opening cysteine and the closing phenylalanine or tryptophan. The D gene is left open where the match is weak. Clone sizes are given selectively: once, few, many, or a class where the clone is expanded.

j_call	v_call	clone_size	d_call	cdr3_aa	cdr3_nt
TRBJ2-1	TRBV19	NA	NA	CASSLFGTGGYNEQFF	TGTGCCAGTAGTCTCTTTGGGACCGGGGGTTACAATGAGCAGTTCTTC
TRBJ2-1	TRBV24-1	NA	NA	CATSKALGQWGPVNEQFF	TGTGCCACCAGTAAAGCCCTAGGTCAGTGGGGGCCGGTCAATGAGCAGTTCTTC
TRBJ1-2	TRBV27	NA	TRBD1	CASSHRTGYGYTF	TGTGCCAGCAGTCACAGGACAGGCTATGGCTACACCTTC
TRBJ2-7	TRBV20-1	NA	NA	CSAPPYEQYF	TGCAGTGCCCCTCCCTACGAGCAGTACTTC
TRBJ2-4	TRBV7-9	NA	TRBD1	CASSLDRGQNIQYF	TGTGCCAGCAGCTTGGACAGGGGTCAAAACATTCAGTACTTC
TRBJ2-7	TRBV30	NA	NA	CAWSAPGWEQYF	TGTGCCTGGAGTGCTCCGGGTTGGGAGCAGTACTTC
TRBJ2-1	TRBV2	NA	NA	CASSERVSYNEQFF	TGTGCCAGCAGTGAGAGGGTTTCCTACAATGAGCAGTTCTTC
TRBJ1-3	TRBV7-2	NA	NA	CASSQGGLGNTIYF	TGTGCCAGCAGCCAAGGGGGACTAGGGAACACCATATATTTT
TRBJ1-2	TRBV25-1	NA	TRBD1	CASSEPGTGLNYGYTF	TGTGCCAGCAGTGAGCCCGGGACAGGCCTTAACTATGGCTACACCTTC
TRBJ2-1	TRBV2	NA	TRBD2	CASMTSGGYNEQFF	TGTGCCAGCATGACTAGCGGGGGTTACAATGAGCAGTTCTTC
TRBJ1-2	TRBV29-1	few	NA	CSVSRGGLDYGYTF	TGCAGCGTGTCTAGGGGAGGATTAGACTATGGCTACACCTTC
TRBJ2-5	TRBV4-1	NA	TRBD2	CASSQPRGGSEETQYF	TGCGCCAGCAGCCAACCTCGGGGGGGCTCCGAAGAGACCCAGTACTTC
TRBJ1-2	TRBV15	NA	NA	CATSRPEGYGYTF	TGTGCCACCAGCAGACCCGAGGGCTATGGCTACACCTTC
TRBJ1-4	TRBV28	NA	NA	CASSLWSGGEGNEKLFF	TGTGCCAGCAGTTTATGGTCTGGCGGGGAAGGTAATGAAAAACTGTTTTTT
TRBJ2-1	TRBV4-1	NA	TRBD1	CASSQGTGTGYWDRSYNEQFF	TGCGCCAGCAGCCAAGGAACCGGGACAGGGTACTGGGACAGGTCCTACAATGAGCAGTTCTTC
TRBJ2-7	TRBV11-2	NA	TRBD1	CASTSGQGPTYEQYF	TGTGCCAGCACATCAGGACAGGGGCCGACCTACGAGCAGTACTTC
TRBJ2-7	TRBV30	NA	TRBD1	CAWSSGTGALYEQYF	TGTGCCTGGAGTTCCGGGACAGGGGCTCTCTACGAGCAGTACTTC
TRBJ2-7	TRBV7-8	once	NA	CASSLGPEAYEQYF	TGTGCCAGCAGCTTAGGGCCGGAGGCTTACGAGCAGTACTTC
TRBJ1-5	TRBV7-2	NA	NA	CASSLDRASQPQHF	TGTGCCAGCAGCTTAGACAGGGCAAGTCAGCCCCAGCATTTT
TRBJ2-7	TRBV7-9	once	TRBD2	CASMSGGGSYEQYF	TGTGCCAGCATGAGCGGGGGGGGCTCCTACGAGCAGTACTTC
TRBJ1-4	TRBV4-3	NA	NA	CASSPSVDLRGYNEKLFF	TGCGCCAGCAGCCCCTCGGTCGACCTTCGGGGGTATAATGAAAAACTGTTTTTT
TRBJ2-1	TRBV27	NA	TRBD2	CASFGGGPYNEQFF	TGTGCCAGCTTTGGGGGGGGACCCTACAATGAGCAGTTCTTC
TRBJ1-1	TRBV5-6	NA	NA	CASSPGTLNTEAFF	TGTGCCAGCAGCCCCGGGACACTGAACACTGAAGCTTTCTTT
TRBJ1-2	TRBV21-1	NA	NA	CASSDHSDRGQWYGYTF	TGTGCCAGCAGCGATCACTCCGACAGGGGGCAGTGGTATGGCTACACCTTC
TRBJ2-1	TRBV7-2	few	TRBD2	CASSPVAGEIYNEQFF	TGTGCCAGCAGCCCCGTAGCGGGGGAGATCTACAATGAGCAGTTCTTC
TRBJ1-1	TRBV29-1	NA	NA	CSASWVGGPNTEAFF	TGCAGCGCCTCCTGGGTTGGCGGCCCGAACACTGAAGCTTTCTTT
TRBJ2-7	TRBV7-2	NA	TRBD2	CASSLGLAETYEQYF	TGTGCCAGCAGCCTTGGACTAGCGGAGACCTACGAGCAGTACTTC
TRBJ1-2	TRBV20-1	NA	NA	CSASGLTDGYTF	TGCAGTGCTAGTGGCCTCACGGATGGCTACACCTTC
TRBJ2-1	TRBV6-1	NA	NA	CASSEARARVDNEQFF	TGTGCCAGCAGTGAAGCCAGGGCCAGGGTAGACAATGAGCAGTTCTTC
TRBJ1-6	TRBV27	NA	NA	CASSLRILYSPLHF	TGTGCCAGCAGTTTAAGGATACTATATTCACCCCTCCACTTT
TRBJ1-1	TRBV9	NA	NA	CASSVGRGNTEAFF	TGTGCCAGCAGCGTCGGCAGGGGGAACACTGAAGCTTTCTTT
TRBJ2-1	TRBV28	once	NA	CASSLGAYNEQFF	TGTGCCAGCAGTCTGGGGGCGTACAATGAGCAGTTCTTC
TRBJ1-6	TRBV12-5	NA	TRBD1	CASGEPGQGDSPLHF	TGTGCTAGTGGTGAACCGGGACAGGGGGATTCACCCCTCCACTTT
TRBJ2-1	TRBV7-2	few	TRBD2	CASSLVSLAGGRNEQFF	TGTGCCAGCAGCTTAGTATCCCTAGCGGGGGGGCGCAATGAGCAGTTCTTC
TRBJ2-1	TRBV9	NA	TRBD2	CASSAYGTSGNEQFF	TGTGCCAGCAGCGCATACGGGACTAGCGGGAATGAGCAGTTCTTC
TRBJ1-1	TRBV24-1	NA	NA	CATNGRRELFTEAFF	TGTGCCACCAACGGGAGGCGGGAATTATTCACTGAAGCTTTCTTT
TRBJ2-1	TRBV5-5	NA	NA	CASSRGGGDEQFF	TGTGCCAGCAGCCGTGGTGGGGGCGATGAGCAGTTCTTC
TRBJ1-5	TRBV6-2/TRBV6-3	NA	NA	CASSPVRNQPQHF	TGTGCCAGCAGTCCGGTCAGGAATCAGCCCCAGCATTTT